This TCR beta chain comes out of a study of shared clonotypes between healthy human individuals. Study details: Per donor, three plates held CD4 naive cells, three held CD4 memory, two held CD8 naive and one held CD8 memory.

Sorted-subset replicate PCR reactions contained roughly 190 ng DNA, corresponding to some 29,000 T cell genomes. Here immunoSEQ multiplex PCR was the method, and the copy in TCRdb shows in-frame clones only, minus some. The table has roughly 2.4 million clones, approximately 94% seen once; the top ten hold 0.1% to 0.15%. The germline V gene encodes CDR1 MNHEY and CDR2 SVGAGI. V was clipped by 4 bases and J by 7 bases; unmatched bases: 3. The CDR3 runs to 14 residues. The sequence derives from a man between 18 and 35 years old in good health. The rearrangement uses TRBV6-5 and TRBJ1-6, with 8 bases identical to TRBD1. The sample comprised naive CD4+ T cells sorted from blood. As for subset: CD45RA+ positively selected. The CDR3 DNA is TGTGCCAGCAGTTCCCGGACAGGGAATTCACCCCTCCACTTT. Translated: CASSSRTGNSPLHF.